This TCR beta chain was sequenced in a study of cytomegalovirus exposure and HLA in healthy donors. The wider study: The same platform was used for the roughly 130 validation repertoires and the approximately 670 first-cohort repertoires, a later analysis reported. Findings and caveats of the study: Rare TCR sequences predominated, though certain public TCRs were found in many donors. In vitro assays verified that three CMV-associated chains recognized CMV antigens specifically.

The donors belonged to the approximately 110-subject validation cohort, separate from the approximately 700-subject first cohort. Per the germline V gene, CDR1 is LNHDA and CDR2 is SQIVND (reference sequence). V was pared by 7 bases and J by 3 bases, with 9 bases between. The CDR3 loop spans 12 amino acids. Comment on this clone: As yet, its antigen is unknown.

The table came from immunoSEQ multiplex PCR; TCRdb's copy has only in-frame clones and leaves some out. Among over 150,000 clones listed, 89% were seen once. The chain recombines TRBV19 with TRBJ1-1, with D maybe TRBD1 (6 bases). The receptor comes from a man aged 18 to 29 in good health and CMV-seropositive. Specimen: PBMCs. For the CDR3, the DNA is TGTGCCAGTAATACAGGGCACACTGAAGCTTTCTTT. Residues: CASNTGHTEAFF.